These T cell receptor beta chains were read from a single sample in a study of blood T cell repertoires in COVID-19. Here immunoSEQ multiplex PCR was the method, and the copy in TCRdb shows in-frame clones only, minus some. The sample shows some 110,000 clones, 70% to 75% of them seen only once. The sample taken for sequencing was peripheral blood. These receptors originate from a human donor with acute or convalescent COVID-19. The donor label of this sample is uncertain. CDR3s include the opening cysteine and the closing phenylalanine or tryptophan. The order of the fields is J gene, V gene, D gene, clone size, CDR3 DNA, CDR3 protein. The D gene is left open where the match is weak. A clone size is listed for some rows: how often the clone was seen (once, few, many), or a class if it is expanded.

J gene: TRBJ2-7; V gene: TRBV6-1; D gene: NA; clone size: NA; CDR3 DNA: TGTGCCAGCAGTGATTGGGGGCGCGTCTCCCACGAGCAGTACTTC; CDR3 protein: CASSDWGRVSHEQYF
J gene: TRBJ1-2; V gene: TRBV30; D gene: NA; clone size: NA; CDR3 DNA: TGTGCCTGGAGTGTCCAAATTAACTATGGCTACACCTTC; CDR3 protein: CAWSVQINYGYTF
J gene: TRBJ1-1; V gene: TRBV6-5; D gene: TRBD1; clone size: NA; CDR3 DNA: TGTGCCAGCAGACACAGGGGGGCTCGGTTCACTGAAGCTTTCTTT; CDR3 protein: CASRHRGARFTEAFF
J gene: TRBJ1-2; V gene: TRBV7-2; D gene: NA; clone size: NA; CDR3 DNA: TGTGCCAGCAGCTTCGGGGGGACCGCTAACTATGGCTACACCTTC; CDR3 protein: CASSFGGTANYGYTF
J gene: TRBJ2-3; V gene: TRBV5-1; D gene: NA; clone size: NA; CDR3 DNA: TGCGCCAGCAGCTCTTCTGGGACGGGGGGCCTAGGCACGCAGTATTTT; CDR3 protein: CASSSSGTGGLGTQYF
J gene: TRBJ1-3; V gene: TRBV7-8; D gene: NA; clone size: NA; CDR3 DNA: TGTGCCAGCAGCTTAGGCAGGGCGGGAAACACCATATATTTT; CDR3 protein: CASSLGRAGNTIYF
J gene: TRBJ1-5; V gene: TRBV24-1; D gene: NA; clone size: few; CDR3 DNA: TGTGCCACCAGTGACTCGACCGCAGGGAGGAATCAGCCCCAGCATTTT; CDR3 protein: CATSDSTAGRNQPQHF
J gene: TRBJ1-3; V gene: TRBV28; D gene: TRBD1; clone size: NA; CDR3 DNA: TGTGCCAGCAGTCCACAGGGGTCAGGAAACACCATATATTTT; CDR3 protein: CASSPQGSGNTIYF
J gene: TRBJ2-3; V gene: TRBV7-9; D gene: TRBD1; clone size: NA; CDR3 DNA: TGTGCCAGCAGCTCCGGACAGGGGATTGGAGATACGCAGTATTTT; CDR3 protein: CASSSGQGIGDTQYF
J gene: TRBJ1-2; V gene: TRBV7-8; D gene: NA; clone size: few; CDR3 DNA: TGTGCCAGCACCATAGGGAGGGCGGGTGGCTACACCTTC; CDR3 protein: CASTIGRAGGYTF
J gene: TRBJ2-1; V gene: TRBV24-1; D gene: TRBD1; clone size: NA; CDR3 DNA: TGTGCCACCAGTGACCCGGGACAGGGGACCTACAATGAGCAGTTCTTC; CDR3 protein: CATSDPGQGTYNEQFF
J gene: TRBJ1-5; V gene: TRBV12-5; D gene: NA; clone size: once; CDR3 DNA: TGTGCTAGTGGTCTATATCTCGGAGGCAATCAGCCCCAGCATTTT; CDR3 protein: CASGLYLGGNQPQHF
J gene: TRBJ1-3; V gene: TRBV18; D gene: NA; clone size: NA; CDR3 DNA: TGTGCCAGCTCACCCTTCGATCAGGGTGCTGGAAACACCATATATTTT; CDR3 protein: CASSPFDQGAGNTIYF
J gene: TRBJ2-2; V gene: TRBV29-1; D gene: TRBD1; clone size: few; CDR3 DNA: TGCAGCGTTTACAGGGGCACCGGGGAGCTGTTTTTT; CDR3 protein: CSVYRGTGELFF
J gene: TRBJ1-2; V gene: TRBV6-5; D gene: TRBD1; clone size: NA; CDR3 DNA: TGTGCCAGCAGTCTTGGACAGGGCGGGGGCTACACCTTC; CDR3 protein: CASSLGQGGGYTF
J gene: TRBJ1-3; V gene: TRBV2; D gene: NA; clone size: NA; CDR3 DNA: TGTGCCAGCAGTGATCAGGGTTTGCGAAACACCATATATTTT; CDR3 protein: CASSDQGLRNTIYF
J gene: TRBJ1-5; V gene: TRBV19; D gene: TRBD1; clone size: NA; CDR3 DNA: TGTGCCAGTAGCCGACAGGGTCTTAGCGAGCCCCAGCATTTT; CDR3 protein: CASSRQGLSEPQHF
J gene: TRBJ1-1; V gene: TRBV5-1; D gene: TRBD1; clone size: NA; CDR3 DNA: TGCGCCAGCAGCTTACAGGGGGGAGGAACTGAAGCTTTCTTT; CDR3 protein: CASSLQGGGTEAFF
J gene: TRBJ2-3; V gene: TRBV3-1/TRBV3-2; D gene: TRBD2; clone size: few; CDR3 DNA: TGTGCCAGCAGCCAAGATCAGGGGCCTAGCGGGGGGGCGGTAGATACGCAGTATTTT; CDR3 protein: CASSQDQGPSGGAVDTQYF
J gene: TRBJ2-1; V gene: TRBV18; D gene: NA; clone size: NA; CDR3 DNA: TGTGCCAGCTCACTACGTACTTATGAGCAGTTCTTC; CDR3 protein: CASSLRTYEQFF
J gene: TRBJ1-1; V gene: TRBV3-1/TRBV3-2; D gene: TRBD1; clone size: once; CDR3 DNA: TGTGCCAGCAGCCAAGACAGGGGGCGATTGAACACTGAAGCTTTCTTT; CDR3 protein: CASSQDRGRLNTEAFF
J gene: TRBJ2-2; V gene: TRBV27; D gene: NA; clone size: few; CDR3 DNA: TGTGCCAGCAGTCCGACAGGCACCGGGGAGCTGTTTTTT; CDR3 protein: CASSPTGTGELFF
J gene: TRBJ2-4; V gene: TRBV4-1; D gene: NA; clone size: NA; CDR3 DNA: TGCGCCAGCAGCCAAGATGGGGCGAGGGCCAAAAACATTCAGTACTTC; CDR3 protein: CASSQDGARAKNIQYF
J gene: TRBJ2-1; V gene: TRBV15; D gene: NA; clone size: few; CDR3 DNA: TGTGCCACCAGCAGGGGGGGGGCCTTGTTCAATGAGCAGTTCTTC; CDR3 protein: CATSRGGALFNEQFF
J gene: TRBJ2-7; V gene: TRBV6-6; D gene: TRBD1; clone size: NA; CDR3 DNA: TGTGCCAGCAGGAAGACAGGGGGCTCCTACGAGCAGTACTTC; CDR3 protein: CASRKTGGSYEQYF
J gene: TRBJ2-1; V gene: TRBV5-4; D gene: NA; clone size: NA; CDR3 DNA: TGTGCCAGCAGCTTGGGGGGCCAGGATGAGCAGTTCTTC; CDR3 protein: CASSLGGQDEQFF
J gene: TRBJ2-5; V gene: TRBV5-1; D gene: NA; clone size: NA; CDR3 DNA: TGCGCCAGCAGCTTGGACCCTGTGGGGGCCCAAGAGACCCAGTACTTC; CDR3 protein: CASSLDPVGAQETQYF
J gene: TRBJ2-2; V gene: TRBV3-1/TRBV3-2; D gene: TRBD1; clone size: NA; CDR3 DNA: TGTGCCAGCAGCCACGAACTTAGGACAGGGTACACCGGGGAGCTGTTTTTT; CDR3 protein: CASSHELRTGYTGELFF
J gene: TRBJ1-5; V gene: TRBV4-1; D gene: NA; clone size: NA; CDR3 DNA: TGCGCCAGCAGCCAAGATAGATTTCAGCCCCAGCATTTT; CDR3 protein: CASSQDRFQPQHF
J gene: TRBJ2-1; V gene: TRBV2; D gene: TRBD2; clone size: NA; CDR3 DNA: TGTGCCAGCAGGCCCCCTAGCGGGGGGCGGGGGTCCTACAATGAGCAGTTCTTC; CDR3 protein: CASRPPSGGRGSYNEQFF
J gene: TRBJ2-1; V gene: TRBV11-1; D gene: TRBD1; clone size: NA; CDR3 DNA: TGTGCCAGCAGCTTCAACGACAGGGCGTATTACAATGAGCAGTTCTTC; CDR3 protein: CASSFNDRAYYNEQFF
J gene: TRBJ1-2; V gene: TRBV4-2; D gene: NA; clone size: NA; CDR3 DNA: TGTGCCAGCAGCCAAGATCCGTCGGGCAGGGGAACTGGCTACACCTTC; CDR3 protein: CASSQDPSGRGTGYTF
J gene: TRBJ2-1; V gene: TRBV3-1/TRBV3-2; D gene: NA; clone size: NA; CDR3 DNA: TGTGCCAGCAGCAAACCCGACAGGCCTAATGAGCAGTTCTTC; CDR3 protein: CASSKPDRPNEQFF